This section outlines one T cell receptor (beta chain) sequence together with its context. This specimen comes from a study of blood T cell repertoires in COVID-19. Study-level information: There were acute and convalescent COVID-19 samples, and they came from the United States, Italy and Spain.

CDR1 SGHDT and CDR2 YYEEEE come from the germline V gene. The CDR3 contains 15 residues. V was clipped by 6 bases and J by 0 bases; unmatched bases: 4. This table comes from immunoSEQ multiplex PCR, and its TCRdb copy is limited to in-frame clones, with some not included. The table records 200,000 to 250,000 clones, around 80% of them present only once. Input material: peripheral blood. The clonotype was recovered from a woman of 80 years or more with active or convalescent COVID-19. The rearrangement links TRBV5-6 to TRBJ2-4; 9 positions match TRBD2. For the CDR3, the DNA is TGTGCCAGCACCGCGGGGGGGCTAGCCAAAAACATTCAGTACTTC. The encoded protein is CASTAGGLAKNIQYF.